This T cell receptor beta chain was retrieved from a study of blood T cells in healthy people across ages. The authors ran a second PCR of 7 to 11 cycles using a sample-barcoded 5' primer and a J-beta primer mix. TCRdb re-derived calls from the 5' RACE reads in MiXCR, one entry per CDR3 protein. In the table there are 1.5 million to 2 million distinct CDR3 sequences, less than 50% of which are singletons. Looked up from germline, CDR1 is SGHTA and CDR2 is FQGNSA. After removal of 4 bases from V and 5 bases from J, the junction contained 6 bases not matched to a gene. The CDR3 sequence is 15 residues long.

The sequence derives from a woman in her 40s in good health. V is TRBV7-2 and J is TRBJ2-5, with 11 bases fitting TRBD2. The specimen was blood. CDR3 bases: TGTGCCAGCAGCTCAACTAGCGGGGGACTTGAGACCCAGTACTTC. As protein: CASSSTSGGLETQYF.